This TCR beta chain came from a study of blood T cell repertoires in COVID-19. Study at large: Donors in the United States, Italy and Spain gave samples during acute or convalescent COVID-19.

Germline V gene sequence: CDR1 MDHEN, CDR2 SYDVKM. V was pared by 8 bases and J by 2 bases, with 16 bases between. CDR3 length equals 14 residues. Original processing notes: From reference gene primer amplification, estimates of nucleated cell counts were derived. Only in-frame clones appear in the TCRdb table, and some are missing; sequencing was by immunoSEQ multiplex PCR. V and J calls and clone size are given by that table; D and trimming were obtained from the DNA. The table records roughly 140,000 clones, roughly nine tenths of them present only once. The chain has TRBV28 and TRBJ2-7, with TRBD1 as a possible D gene (5 bases). Sequencing was done on a sample of peripheral blood. This clonotype was obtained from a woman aged 55 to 70 with active COVID-19. In nucleotides, the CDR3 is TGTGCCAGCGGGGCCAGTGGACCCACCTACGAGCAGTACTTC. It is translated as CASGASGPTYEQYF.